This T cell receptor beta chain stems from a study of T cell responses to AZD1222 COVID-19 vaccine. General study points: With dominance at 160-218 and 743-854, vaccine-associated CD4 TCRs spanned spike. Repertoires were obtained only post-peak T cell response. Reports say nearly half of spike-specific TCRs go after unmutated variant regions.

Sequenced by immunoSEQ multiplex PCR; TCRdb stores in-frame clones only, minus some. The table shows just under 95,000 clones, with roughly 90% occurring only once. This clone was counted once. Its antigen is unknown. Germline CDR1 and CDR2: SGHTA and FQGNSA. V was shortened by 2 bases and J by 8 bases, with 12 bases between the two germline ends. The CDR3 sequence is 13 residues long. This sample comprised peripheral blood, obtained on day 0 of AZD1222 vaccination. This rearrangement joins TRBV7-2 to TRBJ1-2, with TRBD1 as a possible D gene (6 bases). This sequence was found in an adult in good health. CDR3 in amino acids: CASSLYGQSGYTF. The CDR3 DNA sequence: TGTGCCAGCAGCTTATACGGACAGTCCGGCTACACCTTC.